This TCR beta chain is drawn from a study of blood T cell repertoires in COVID-19. The CDR3 covers 13 residues. V lost 10 bases, J lost 4 bases, and 17 bases lay in between. Authors' data handling: Nucleated cell counts were estimated from reference gene primer amplification. Libraries were prepared by immunoSEQ multiplex PCR; TCRdb keeps only in-frame clonotypes and omits some of them. The DNA was the basis for D and trimming; V, J and clone size are from that table. The sample has some 180,000 clones, around 80% seen once. The source of this sequence is a woman aged 80 or older with active or convalescent COVID-19. This chain uses TRBV12-3 or TRBV12-4 with TRBJ2-7; D may be TRBD2 (6 bases). The source material was peripheral blood. The CDR3 region is CATSPGVGYEQYF. DNA for the CDR3: TGTGCCACCTCCCCGGGGGTAGGGTACGAGCAGTACTTC.